This is a list of T cell receptor beta chains from one sample in a study of long-term antiretroviral therapy in people with HIV. TCRdb's copy holds only in-frame clones and misses some; the assay was immunoSEQ multiplex PCR. The table includes tens of thousands of clones, 85% detected once. Here the sequenced sample was unsorted PBMCs, taken 2.7 to 2.9 years before starting antiretroviral therapy. Receptor source: a woman in her 30s with HIV. Both conserved end residues are part of each CDR3. A D gene is named only where the DNA matches it firmly. Some rows mark clone size as missing; the rest say once, few, many or name a class of expanded clone.

abundance | d_gene | j_gene | v_gene | CDR3aa | CDR3nt
. | . | TRBJ1-4 | TRBV7-5 | CVRIREGLCEKLFF | TGTGTCAGAATCCGGGAGGGCTTGTGTGAAAAACTGTTTTTT
few | . | TRBJ1-2 | TRBV30 | CARGAGTGGYTF | TGTGCCCGGGGGGCAGGGACGGGTGGCTACACCTTC
. | . | TRBJ1-3 | TRBV7-9 | CASSLEAGGESTIYF | TGTGCCAGCAGCTTAGAAGCAGGTGGTGAGTCCACCATATATTTT
. | TRBD2 | TRBJ2-5 | TRBV27 | CASSSRGGLETQYF | TGTGCCAGCAGTTCTCGGGGGGGGCTGGAGACCCAGTACTTC
. | TRBD1 | TRBJ1-1 | TRBV7-6 | CASSAQTGGEGTEAFF | TGTGCCAGCAGCGCACAGACAGGGGGCGAAGGAACTGAAGCTTTCTTT
few | . | TRBJ2-7 | TRBV10-3 | CAIRGVDTKYEQYF | TGTGCCATCAGGGGAGTCGACACAAAATACGAGCAGTACTTC
. | . | TRBJ2-7 | TRBV27 | CASKVGGFLHEQYF | TGTGCCAGCAAAGTAGGAGGGTTTCTTCACGAGCAGTACTTC
. | . | TRBJ1-1 | TRBV14 | CASSQVGVKLDTEAFF | TGTGCCAGCAGCCAAGTAGGGGTTAAGTTGGACACTGAAGCTTTCTTT
. | . | TRBJ2-2 | TRBV6-1 | CASIASTGELFF | TGTGCCAGCATTGCCTCCACCGGGGAGCTGTTTTTT
once | . | TRBJ1-1 | TRBV2 | CASSTRDVGAFF | TGTGCCAGCAGTACCCGGGACGTCGGGGCTTTCTTT
. | TRBD2 | TRBJ2-7 | TRBV4-2 | CASSQDRTSGYEQYF | TGTGCCAGCAGCCAAGATCGGACTAGCGGTTACGAGCAGTACTTC
. | . | TRBJ2-3 | TRBV29-1 | CSVAGTITDTQYF | TGCAGCGTTGCCGGGACCATCACAGATACGCAGTATTTT
. | . | TRBJ2-7 | TRBV30 | CAWRGAYEQYF | TGTGCCTGGAGGGGAGCCTACGAGCAGTACTTC
. | TRBD1 | TRBJ1-2 | TRBV5-1 | CASSMTGYGYTF | TGCGCCAGCAGTATGACAGGGTATGGCTACACCTTC
. | . | TRBJ2-1 | TRBV7-6 | CASSRTGTANEQFF | TGTGCCAGCAGCCGCACCGGGACTGCCAATGAGCAGTTCTTC
few | TRBD1 | TRBJ1-2 | TRBV9 | CASSASQGFHGYTF | TGTGCCAGCAGCGCCTCACAGGGGTTTCATGGCTACACCTTC
. | TRBD2 | TRBJ2-2 | TRBV19 | CASEIERGFPGELFF | TGTGCCAGTGAAATAGAGCGGGGGTTCCCCGGGGAGCTGTTTTTT
. | . | TRBJ1-1 | TRBV30 | CAWHEGGTEAFF | TGTGCCTGGCATGAGGGGGGCACTGAAGCTTTCTTT
. | TRBD1 | TRBJ1-2 | TRBV2 | CASSSPRQGAYGYTF | TGTGCCAGCAGTTCCCCGAGACAGGGAGCCTATGGCTACACCTTC
. | . | TRBJ1-2 | TRBV30 | CAWLLGYGYTF | TGTGCCTGGCTACTCGGCTATGGCTACACCTTC
. | TRBD1 | TRBJ1-5 | TRBV2 | CASNGIQGINQPQHF | TGTGCCAGCAATGGGATACAGGGGATCAATCAGCCCCAGCATTTT
. | . | TRBJ1-4 | TRBV12-5 | CASGKHEKLFF | TGTGCTAGTGGAAAACACGAAAAACTGTTTTTT
. | . | TRBJ2-1 | TRBV27 | CASSLSYNEQFF | TGTGCCAGCAGTTTATCTTACAATGAGCAGTTCTTC
. | TRBD1 | TRBJ1-1 | TRBV9 | CASSVRDREGSEAFF | TGTGCCAGCAGCGTAAGGGACAGGGAGGGCTCTGAAGCTTTCTTT
. | . | TRBJ1-1 | TRBV11-1 | CASSAQGPNTEAFF | TGTGCCAGCAGTGCCCAGGGGCCGAACACTGAAGCTTTCTTT
once | TRBD1 | TRBJ1-1 | TRBV5-1 | CASSSDRGLNTEAFF | TGCGCCAGCAGCTCGGACAGGGGTTTGAACACTGAAGCTTTCTTT
few | . | TRBJ1-2 | TRBV11-2 | CASSLDSFKGYTF | TGTGCCAGCAGCTTAGATAGTTTCAAGGGCTACACCTTC
. | TRBD1 | TRBJ1-2 | TRBV30 | CAWSVKGAPNYGYTF | TGTGCCTGGAGTGTAAAGGGGGCGCCTAACTATGGCTACACCTTC
. | . | TRBJ2-1 | TRBV14 | CASSQAGSYNEQFF | TGTGCCAGCAGCCAAGCGGGGTCCTACAATGAGCAGTTCTTC
. | . | TRBJ1-5 | TRBV6-5 | CASRQDVSQPQHF | TGTGCCAGCAGGCAGGACGTCAGTCAGCCCCAGCATTTT
. | . | TRBJ1-3 | TRBV9 | CASSVEGKGTIYF | TGTGCCAGCAGCGTAGAAGGTAAAGGCACCATATATTTT
. | TRBD1 | TRBJ1-1 | TRBV9 | CASSLEGAVITEAFF | TGTGCCAGCAGCTTAGAGGGGGCCGTGATCACTGAAGCTTTCTTT
. | TRBD1 | TRBJ1-6 | TRBV9 | CASSSTSGTGASYSPLHF | TGTGCCAGCAGCTCCACCTCCGGGACAGGGGCCTCCTATTCACCCCTCCACTTT
. | TRBD1 | TRBJ2-3 | TRBV7-7 | CASSSRTGTGDTQYF | TGTGCCAGCAGCTCGAGGACAGGGACAGGAGATACGCAGTATTTT
. | . | TRBJ1-5 | TRBV15 | CATSSGEGDSNQPQHF | TGTGCCACCAGCAGCGGGGAGGGGGATAGCAATCAGCCCCAGCATTTT
. | TRBD1 | TRBJ1-1 | TRBV6-6 | CASSYRGLRTEAFF | TGTGCCAGCAGTTACAGGGGGCTGCGGACTGAAGCTTTCTTT
. | TRBD2 | TRBJ2-2 | TRBV19 | CASRPRGTGELFF | TGTGCCAGTAGGCCGCGGGGGACCGGGGAGCTGTTTTTT
. | TRBD1 | TRBJ2-3 | TRBV5-1 | CASSLLGQGDVDTQYF | TGCGCCAGCAGCTTGCTCGGACAGGGGGATGTAGATACGCAGTATTTT
once | TRBD1 | TRBJ2-1 | TRBV30 | CAWSAGGSINEQFF | TGTGCCTGGAGTGCAGGGGGTAGCATTAATGAGCAGTTCTTC
. | TRBD2 | TRBJ2-1 | TRBV2 | CASSVRRTSGENEQFF | TGTGCCAGCAGTGTTCGGCGGACTAGCGGGGAAAATGAGCAGTTCTTC
. | . | TRBJ1-3 | TRBV5-1 | CASSLDGSAGNTIYF | TGCGCCAGCAGCTTGGACGGCAGCGCTGGAAACACCATATATTTT
. | . | TRBJ2-3 | TRBV5-5 | CASSLSHWPTDTQYF | TGTGCCAGCAGCTTGTCTCACTGGCCCACAGATACGCAGTATTTT
once | . | TRBJ2-3 | TRBV11-2 | CASSPRVSSTDTQYF | TGTGCCAGCAGCCCCCGCGTGTCGAGCACAGATACGCAGTATTTT
. | . | TRBJ2-5 | TRBV6-1 | CASSETFRETQYF | TGTGCCAGCAGTGAAACGTTTCGAGAGACCCAGTACTTC
. | . | TRBJ2-5 | TRBV7-9 | CASSEEGIQETQYF | TGTGCCAGCAGTGAGGAGGGGATCCAAGAGACCCAGTACTTC
few | . | TRBJ1-1 | TRBV19 | CASLSLRGSGTEAFF | TGTGCCAGTCTTTCCCTGAGAGGGAGTGGCACTGAAGCTTTCTTT
. | . | TRBJ1-1 | TRBV29-1 | CPRRVEAFF | TGCCCCCGCCGGGTTGAAGCTTTCTTT
. | . | TRBJ1-5 | TRBV18 | CASSPREDQPQHF | TGTGCCAGCTCACCCCGGGAGGATCAGCCCCAGCATTTT
. | . | TRBJ2-2 | TRBV5-5 | CASLGDTGELFF | TGTGCCAGCCTCGGAGACACCGGGGAGCTGTTTTTT
. | . | TRBJ2-3 | TRBV4-1 | CASSQRGPNTDTQYF | TGCGCCAGCAGCCAAAGGGGACCCAACACAGATACGCAGTATTTT
. | . | TRBJ2-7 | TRBV25-1 | CASSVRPFYEQYF | TGTGCCAGCAGTGTACGCCCATTCTACGAGCAGTACTTC
. | . | TRBJ2-2 | TRBV6-1 | CASSEGLDSVHTGELFF | TGTGCCAGCAGTGAAGGGTTAGACAGCGTCCACACCGGGGAGCTGTTTTTT
once | . | TRBJ2-5 | TRBV23-1 | CASSQSCKGNYDFQETQYF | TGCGCCAGCAGTCAATCTTGTAAAGGGAATTATGATTTTCAAGAGACCCAGTACTTC
. | TRBD2 | TRBJ2-2 | TRBV5-6 | CASSSGLAPNTGELFF | TGTGCCAGCAGCTCGGGACTAGCACCGAACACCGGGGAGCTGTTTTTT
. | TRBD2 | TRBJ2-1 | TRBV19 | CASSVTGGVNEQFF | TGTGCCAGTAGTGTGACCGGGGGGGTAAATGAGCAGTTCTTC
. | TRBD1 | TRBJ1-2 | TRBV6-1 | CASRTLLDRVGGYTF | TGTGCCAGCAGGACACTCCTGGACAGGGTTGGCGGCTACACCTTC
. | TRBD1 | TRBJ2-3 | TRBV5-1 | CASSLAGQRTDTQYF | TGCGCCAGCAGCTTGGCGGGACAGCGCACAGATACGCAGTATTTT
once | TRBD1 | TRBJ1-1 | TRBV12-5 | CASGLGYRGTEAFF | TGTGCTAGTGGTTTGGGTTACAGGGGGACTGAAGCTTTCTTT
. | TRBD1 | TRBJ1-1 | TRBV9 | CASSPNRGWSTEAFF | TGTGCCAGCAGCCCAAACAGGGGCTGGAGCACTGAAGCTTTCTTT